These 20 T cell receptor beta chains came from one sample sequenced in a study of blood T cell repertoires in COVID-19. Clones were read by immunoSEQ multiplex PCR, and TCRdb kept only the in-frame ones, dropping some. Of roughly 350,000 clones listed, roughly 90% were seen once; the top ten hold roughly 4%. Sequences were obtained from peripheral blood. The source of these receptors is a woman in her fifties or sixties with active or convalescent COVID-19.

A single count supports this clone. The CDR3 DNA is TGTGCCAGCAGTGATTTACTAGCGGGGGCCTACTACGAGCAGTACTTC. It yields the protein CASSDLLAGAYYEQYF. The V gene is TRBV2, the J gene TRBJ2-7; 11 bases are a match to TRBD2. There are 16 residues in the CDR3. The trim removed 3 bases at V and 3 bases at J, leaving 7 bases unmatched. Per the germline V gene, CDR1 is SNHLY and CDR2 is FYNNEI.

In nucleotides, the CDR3 is TGTGCCAGCAGCGATCCCGGGACAGAGTTTTATAGCAATCAGCCCCAGCATTTT. It codes for CASSDPGTEFYSNQPQHF. This chain joins TRBV28 and TRBJ1-5, with 7 bases aligning to TRBD1. CDR3 length equals 18 residues. Trimming took 6 bases from V and 0 from J; bases not matched to a gene: 14. In germline, CDR1 is MDHEN, CDR2 SYDVKM.

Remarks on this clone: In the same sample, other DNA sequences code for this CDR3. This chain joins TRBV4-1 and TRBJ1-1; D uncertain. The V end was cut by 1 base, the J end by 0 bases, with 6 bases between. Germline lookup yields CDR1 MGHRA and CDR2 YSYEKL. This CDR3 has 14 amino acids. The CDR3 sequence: CASSQGGVNTEAFF. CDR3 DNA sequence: TGCGCCAGCAGCCAAGGAGGAGTGAACACTGAAGCTTTCTTT.

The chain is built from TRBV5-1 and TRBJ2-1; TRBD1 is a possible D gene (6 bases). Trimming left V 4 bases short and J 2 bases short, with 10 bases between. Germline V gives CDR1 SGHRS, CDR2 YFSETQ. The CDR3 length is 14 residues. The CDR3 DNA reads TGCGCCAGCAGCAGGCAGGGGACCTACAATGAGCAGTTCTTC. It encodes CASSRQGTYNEQFF. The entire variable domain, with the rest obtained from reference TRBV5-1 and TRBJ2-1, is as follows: KAGVTQTPRYLIKTRGQQVTLSCSPISGHRSVSWYQQTPGQGLQFLFEYFSETQRNKGNFPGRFSGRQFSNSRSEMNVSTLELGDSALYLCASSRQGTYNEQFFGPGTRLTVL.

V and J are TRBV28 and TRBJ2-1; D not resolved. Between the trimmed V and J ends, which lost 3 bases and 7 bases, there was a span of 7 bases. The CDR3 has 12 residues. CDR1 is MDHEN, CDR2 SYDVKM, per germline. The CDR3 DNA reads TGTGCCAGCAGTTTCAGTGATAATGAGCAGTTCTTC. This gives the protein CASSFSDNEQFF. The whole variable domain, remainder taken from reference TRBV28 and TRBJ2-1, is DVKVTQSSRYLVKRTGEKVFLECVQDMDHENMFWYRQDPGLGLRLIYFSYDVKMKEKGDIPEGYSVSREKKERFSLILESASTNQTSMYLCASSFSDNEQFFGPGTRLTVL.

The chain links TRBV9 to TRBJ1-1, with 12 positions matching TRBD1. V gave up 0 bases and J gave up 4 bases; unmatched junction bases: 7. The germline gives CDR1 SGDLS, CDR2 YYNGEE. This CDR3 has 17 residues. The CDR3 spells CASSVAGTGGKFTEAFF. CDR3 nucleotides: TGTGCCAGCAGCGTAGCCGGGACAGGGGGCAAGTTCACTGAAGCTTTCTTT.

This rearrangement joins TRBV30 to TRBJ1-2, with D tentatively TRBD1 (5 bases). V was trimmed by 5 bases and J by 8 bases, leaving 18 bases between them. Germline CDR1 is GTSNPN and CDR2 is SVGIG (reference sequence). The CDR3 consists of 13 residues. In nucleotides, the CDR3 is TGTGCCTGGGCGGGTAAGGTGGGGCGCGGCTACACCTTC. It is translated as CAWAGKVGRGYTF.

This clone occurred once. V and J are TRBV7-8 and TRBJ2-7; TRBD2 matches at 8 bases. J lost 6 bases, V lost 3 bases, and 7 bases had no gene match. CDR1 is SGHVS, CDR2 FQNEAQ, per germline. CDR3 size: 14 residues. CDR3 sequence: CASSFGSGDFEQYF. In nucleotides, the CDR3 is TGTGCCAGCAGCTTCGGTAGCGGGGATTTCGAGCAGTACTTC.

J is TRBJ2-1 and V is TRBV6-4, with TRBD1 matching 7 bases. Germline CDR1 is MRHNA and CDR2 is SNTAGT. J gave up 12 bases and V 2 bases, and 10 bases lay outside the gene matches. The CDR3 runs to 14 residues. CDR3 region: CASSDPATGFGQFF. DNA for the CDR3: TGTGCCAGCAGTGACCCAGCGACAGGGTTCGGGCAGTTCTTC.

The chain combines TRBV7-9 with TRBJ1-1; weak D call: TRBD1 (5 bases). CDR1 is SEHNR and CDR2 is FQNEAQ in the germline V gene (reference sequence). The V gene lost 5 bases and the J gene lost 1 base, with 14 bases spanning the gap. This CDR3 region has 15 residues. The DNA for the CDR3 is TGTGCCAGCAGCAAATACAGGTTAGGGAACACTGAAGCTTTCTTT. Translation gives CASSKYRLGNTEAFF.

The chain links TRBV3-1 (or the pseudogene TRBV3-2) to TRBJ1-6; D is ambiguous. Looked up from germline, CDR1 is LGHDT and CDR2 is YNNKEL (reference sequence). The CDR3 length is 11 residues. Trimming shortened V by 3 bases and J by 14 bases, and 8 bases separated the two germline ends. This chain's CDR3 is CASSHQATLHF. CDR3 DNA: TGTGCCAGCAGCCATCAAGCGACCCTCCACTTT.

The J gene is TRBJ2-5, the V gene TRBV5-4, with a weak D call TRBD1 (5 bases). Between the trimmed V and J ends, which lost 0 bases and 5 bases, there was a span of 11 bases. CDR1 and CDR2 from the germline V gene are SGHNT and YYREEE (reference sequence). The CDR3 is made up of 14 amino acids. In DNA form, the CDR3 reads TGTGCCAGCAGCTTGGAAGGGGCTGGTGAGACCCAGTACTTC. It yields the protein CASSLEGAGETQYF.

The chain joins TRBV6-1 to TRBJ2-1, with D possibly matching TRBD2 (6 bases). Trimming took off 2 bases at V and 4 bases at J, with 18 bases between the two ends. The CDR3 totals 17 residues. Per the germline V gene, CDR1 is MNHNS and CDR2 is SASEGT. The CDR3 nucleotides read TGTGCCAGCAGTGAACCACGGGGTTCCGCGGGATACAATGAGCAGTTCTTC. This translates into CASSEPRGSAGYNEQFF.

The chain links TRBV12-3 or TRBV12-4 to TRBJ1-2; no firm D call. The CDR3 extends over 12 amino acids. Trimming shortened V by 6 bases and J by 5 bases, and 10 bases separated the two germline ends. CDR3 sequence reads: CASSPGRYGYTF. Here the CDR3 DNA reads TGTGCCAGCAGCCCTGGCCGTTATGGCTACACCTTC.

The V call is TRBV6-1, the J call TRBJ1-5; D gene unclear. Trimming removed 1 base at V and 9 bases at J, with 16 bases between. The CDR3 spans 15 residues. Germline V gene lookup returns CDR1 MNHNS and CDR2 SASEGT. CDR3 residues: CASSEVVGDIRPQHF. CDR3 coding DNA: TGTGCCAGCAGTGAAGTGGTGGGCGATATCAGGCCCCAGCATTTT.

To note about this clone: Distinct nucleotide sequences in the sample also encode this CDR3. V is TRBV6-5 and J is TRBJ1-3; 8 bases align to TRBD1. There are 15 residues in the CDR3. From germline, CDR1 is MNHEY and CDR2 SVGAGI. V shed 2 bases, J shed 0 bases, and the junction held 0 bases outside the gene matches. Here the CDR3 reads CASSYGTGSGNTIYF. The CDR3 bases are TGTGCCAGCAGTTACGGGACAGGCTCTGGAAACACCATATATTTT.

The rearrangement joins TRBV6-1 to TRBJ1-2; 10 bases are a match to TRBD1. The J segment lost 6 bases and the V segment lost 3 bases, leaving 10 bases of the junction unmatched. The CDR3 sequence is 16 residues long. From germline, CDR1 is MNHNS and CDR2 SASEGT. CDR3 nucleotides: TGTGCCAGCAGTGACCGGGACAGGGGAGGGAAGGATGGCTACACCTTC. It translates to CASSDRDRGGKDGYTF.

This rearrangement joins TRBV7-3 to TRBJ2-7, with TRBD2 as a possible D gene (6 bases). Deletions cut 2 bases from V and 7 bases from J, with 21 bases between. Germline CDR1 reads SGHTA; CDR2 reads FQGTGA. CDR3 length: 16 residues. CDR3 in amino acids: CASSLGDVGGEEEQYF. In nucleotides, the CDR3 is TGTGCCAGCAGCTTAGGCGACGTGGGGGGAGAGGAGGAGCAGTACTTC.

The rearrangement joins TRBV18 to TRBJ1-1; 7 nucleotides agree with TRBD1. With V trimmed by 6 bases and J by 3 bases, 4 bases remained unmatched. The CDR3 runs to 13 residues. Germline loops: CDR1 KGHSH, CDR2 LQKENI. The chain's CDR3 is CASSGTDYTEAFF. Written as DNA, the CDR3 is TGTGCCAGCTCCGGGACAGACTACACTGAAGCTTTCTTT.

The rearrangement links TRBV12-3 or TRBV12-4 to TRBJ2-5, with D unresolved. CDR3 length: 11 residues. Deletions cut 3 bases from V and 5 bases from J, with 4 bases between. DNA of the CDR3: TGTGCCAGCAGTTTGTATGAGACCCAGTACTTC. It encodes CASSLYETQYF.